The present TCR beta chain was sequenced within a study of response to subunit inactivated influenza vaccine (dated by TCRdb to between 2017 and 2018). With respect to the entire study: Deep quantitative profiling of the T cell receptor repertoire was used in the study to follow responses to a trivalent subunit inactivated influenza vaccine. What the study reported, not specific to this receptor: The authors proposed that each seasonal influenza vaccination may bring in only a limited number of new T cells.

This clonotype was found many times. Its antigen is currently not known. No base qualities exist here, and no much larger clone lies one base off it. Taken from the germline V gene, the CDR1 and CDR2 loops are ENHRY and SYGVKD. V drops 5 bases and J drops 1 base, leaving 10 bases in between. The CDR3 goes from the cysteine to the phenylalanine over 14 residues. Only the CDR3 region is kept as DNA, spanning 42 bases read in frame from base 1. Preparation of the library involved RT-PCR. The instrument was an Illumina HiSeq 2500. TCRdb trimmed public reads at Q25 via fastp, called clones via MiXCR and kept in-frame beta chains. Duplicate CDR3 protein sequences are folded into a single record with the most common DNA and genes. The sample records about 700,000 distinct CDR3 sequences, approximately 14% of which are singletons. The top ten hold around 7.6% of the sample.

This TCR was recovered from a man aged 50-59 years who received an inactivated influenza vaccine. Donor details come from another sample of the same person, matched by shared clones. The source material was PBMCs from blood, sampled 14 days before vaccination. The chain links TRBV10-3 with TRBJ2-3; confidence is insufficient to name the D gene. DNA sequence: TGTGCCATCAGTTTCGAAGGTGGCACAGATACGCAGTATTTT. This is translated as CAISFEGGTDTQYF.